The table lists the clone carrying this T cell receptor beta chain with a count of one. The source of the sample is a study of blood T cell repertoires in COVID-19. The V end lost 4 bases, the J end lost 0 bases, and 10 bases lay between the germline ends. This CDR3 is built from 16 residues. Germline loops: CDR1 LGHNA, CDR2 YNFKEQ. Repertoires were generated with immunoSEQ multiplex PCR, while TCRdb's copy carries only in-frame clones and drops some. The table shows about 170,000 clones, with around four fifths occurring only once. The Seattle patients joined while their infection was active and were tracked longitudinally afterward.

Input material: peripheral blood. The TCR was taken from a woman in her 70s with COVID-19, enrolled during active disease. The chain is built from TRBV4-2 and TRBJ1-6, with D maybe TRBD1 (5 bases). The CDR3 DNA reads TGTGCCAGCAGCCTTGGCGGGGCCTCCTATAATTCACCCCTCCACTTT. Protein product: CASSLGGASYNSPLHF.